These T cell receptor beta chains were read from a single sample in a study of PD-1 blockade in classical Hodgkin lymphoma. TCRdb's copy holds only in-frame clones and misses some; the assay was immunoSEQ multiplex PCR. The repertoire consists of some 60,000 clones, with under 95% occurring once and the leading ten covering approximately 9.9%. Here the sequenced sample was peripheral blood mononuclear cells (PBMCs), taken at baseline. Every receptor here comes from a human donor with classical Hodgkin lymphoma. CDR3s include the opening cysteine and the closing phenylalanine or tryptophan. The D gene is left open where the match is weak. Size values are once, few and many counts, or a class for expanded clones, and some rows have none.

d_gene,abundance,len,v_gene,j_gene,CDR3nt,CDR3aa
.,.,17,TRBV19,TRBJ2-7,TGTGCCAGTAGTATACAGGGGAGACAAGGTCCTTACTACGAGCAGTACTTC,CASSIQGRQGPYYEQYF
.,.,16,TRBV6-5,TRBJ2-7,TGTGCCAGCAGTTACTCGGGCCAGGGGGGCCCCTACGAGCAGTACTTC,CASSYSGQGGPYEQYF
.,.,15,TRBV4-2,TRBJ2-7,TGTGCCAGCAGCCAAACGACACGGACTGCCTACGAGCAGTACTTC,CASSQTTRTAYEQYF
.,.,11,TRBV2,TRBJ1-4,TGTGCCAGCAGTGCGGCAGAAAAACTGTTTTTT,CASSAAEKLFF
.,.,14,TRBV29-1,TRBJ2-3,TGCAGCGTTAGGCCTACCCTTAACACAGATACGCAGTATTTT,CSVRPTLNTDTQYF
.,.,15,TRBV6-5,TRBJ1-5,TGTGCCAGCAGTTACCCGGCAGGGCAAAGCCAGCCCCAGCATTTT,CASSYPAGQSQPQHF
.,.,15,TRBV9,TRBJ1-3,TGTGCCAGCAGCGCTCTGAGGGACTCTGGAAACACCATATATTTT,CASSALRDSGNTIYF
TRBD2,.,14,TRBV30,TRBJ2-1,TGTGCCTGGAACGGCGGGAGTAGTTACAATGAGCAGTTCTTC,CAWNGGSSYNEQFF
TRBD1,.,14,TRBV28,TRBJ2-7,TGTGCCAGCATCAGACAGGGCCTAACCTACGAGCAGTACTTC,CASIRQGLTYEQYF
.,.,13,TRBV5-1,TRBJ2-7,TGCGCCAGCAGCTACCCAGGAGCCTACGAGCAGTACTTC,CASSYPGAYEQYF
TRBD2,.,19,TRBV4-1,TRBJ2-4,TGCGCCAGCAGCCTCCTTTTACGGGAGGGATCGGGGACCAAAAACATTCAGTACTTC,CASSLLLREGSGTKNIQYF
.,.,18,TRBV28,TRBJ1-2,TGTGCCAGCAGTTTAGGGGGGCAGGGATCTCAGGGGTACTATGGCTACACCTTC,CASSLGGQGSQGYYGYTF
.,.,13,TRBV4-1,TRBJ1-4,TGCGCCAGCAGCCCCCGGTCGGTCGAAAAACTGTTTTTT,CASSPRSVEKLFF
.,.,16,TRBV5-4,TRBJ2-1,TGTGCCAGCAGCGCGGGACAGTGGAGCTCCTACAATGAGCAGTTCTTC,CASSAGQWSSYNEQFF
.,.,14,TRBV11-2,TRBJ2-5,TGTGCCAGCAGCTTAGGGGGGAGTGCGGAGACCCAGTACTTC,CASSLGGSAETQYF
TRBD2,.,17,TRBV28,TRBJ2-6,TGTGCCAGCAGCATAGCTTTGCGGGGGGCTGGGGCCAACGTCCTGACTTTC,CASSIALRGAGANVLTF
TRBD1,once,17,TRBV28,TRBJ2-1,TGTGCCAGCAGTTTAGAGGTGGCAGGACAGGTCTACAATGAGCAGTTCTTC,CASSLEVAGQVYNEQFF
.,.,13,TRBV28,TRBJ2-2,TGTGCCAGCAGTCTCGTTAGCACCGGGGAGCTGTTTTTT,CASSLVSTGELFF
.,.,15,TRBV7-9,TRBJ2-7,TGTGCCAGCAGCTTAGGCCAGTTAGACTCCTACGAGCAGTACTTC,CASSLGQLDSYEQYF
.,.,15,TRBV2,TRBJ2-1,TGTGCCAGCCGACCCACAGGGTTAGAATACAATGAGCAGTTCTTC,CASRPTGLEYNEQFF
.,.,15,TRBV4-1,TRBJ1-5,TGCGCCAGCAGCCAAGAAGGGCACCCTATTGTACCCCAGCATTTT,CASSQEGHPIVPQHF
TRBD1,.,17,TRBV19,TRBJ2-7,TGTGCCAGTAAGGGCCCGGGACAGGGAGGGAGCTCCTACGAGCAGTACTTC,CASKGPGQGGSSYEQYF
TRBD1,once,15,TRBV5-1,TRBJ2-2,TGCGCCAGCAGCCTTGGACAGGGGAACACCGGGGAGCTGTTTTTT,CASSLGQGNTGELFF
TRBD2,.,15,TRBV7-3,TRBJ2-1,TGTGCCAGCAGCTTAACCGGGACTAGCGGCAATGAGCAGTTCTTC,CASSLTGTSGNEQFF
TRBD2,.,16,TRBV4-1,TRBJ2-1,TGCGCCAGCAGCCTAGAGATAGCGGGGGGCTACAATGAGCAGTTCTTC,CASSLEIAGGYNEQFF
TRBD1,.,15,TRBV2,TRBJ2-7,TGTGCCAGCAGTGAAGGCAGGGGGCTAGGCTACGAGCAGTACTTC,CASSEGRGLGYEQYF
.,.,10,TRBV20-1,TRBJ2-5,TGCAGTGCTGGATCAGAGACCCAGTACTTC,CSAGSETQYF
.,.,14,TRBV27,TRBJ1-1,TGTGCCAGCAGTCCCGGAATGCTGAACACTGAAGCTTTCTTT,CASSPGMLNTEAFF
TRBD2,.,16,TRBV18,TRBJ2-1,TGTGCCAGTTCCCCCATTTCAGGAGCGGGAGGGAATGAGCAGTTCTTC,CASSPISGAGGNEQFF
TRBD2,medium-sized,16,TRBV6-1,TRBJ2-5,TGTGCCAGCAGTGAAGCTTGGCTAGCGGAACAAGAGACCCAGTACTTC,CASSEAWLAEQETQYF
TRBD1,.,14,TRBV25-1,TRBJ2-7,TGTGCCAGCAGTGCAACAGGGGGGTTCTACGAGCAGTACTTC,CASSATGGFYEQYF
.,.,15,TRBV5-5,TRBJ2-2,TGTGCCAGCAGCACCCACGGGGGGCTTACCGGGGAGCTGTTTTTT,CASSTHGGLTGELFF